These 21 T cell receptor beta chains share one sample of origin, sequenced in a study of cytomegalovirus exposure and HLA in healthy donors. It was with 60 Vbeta and 13 Jbeta primers that the PCR ran. The repertoire was sequenced with immunoSEQ multiplex PCR; TCRdb's copy has only in-frame clones and lacks some. The data contain 150,000 to 200,000 clones, around 76% of them singletons. The specimen was PBMCs. These receptors were collected from a woman between 40 and 50 years old in good health and CMV-seronegative.

The chain recombines TRBV6-6 with TRBJ1-1; D is unclear. Trimming stripped 4 bases from V and 5 bases from J, with 8 bases between. Germline lookup yields CDR1 MNHNY and CDR2 SVGAGI (reference sequence). The CDR3 length is 12 residues. CDR3 sequence: CASSSAGTEAFF. The CDR3 DNA sequence: TGTGCCAGCAGTTCGGCCGGGACTGAAGCTTTCTTT.

This clone was picked up a small number of times. The identical CDR3 is also encoded by other nucleotide sequences in the sample. The J gene is TRBJ1-2, the V gene TRBV2; 8 nucleotides agree with TRBD1. The germline CDR1 and CDR2 sequences are SNHLY and FYNNEI. V lost 6 bases to trimming and J lost 1 base; unmatched junction nucleotides: 4. The CDR3 is 14 amino acids. CDR3 in amino acids: CASRGTGVNYGYTF. The DNA of the CDR3 is TGTGCCAGCAGGGGGACAGGTGTTAACTATGGCTACACCTTC.

This clone was seen more than once but under ten times. This chain uses TRBV2 with TRBJ2-2; the match to TRBD2 covers 12 bases. Looked up from germline, CDR1 is SNHLY and CDR2 is FYNNEI. The V segment lost 4 bases and the J segment 1 base; nucleotides outside the gene matches: 4. This CDR3 is built from 17 residues. The CDR3 coding sequence is TGTGCCAGCAGTGGCCTAGCGGGAGGGCGGAACACCGGGGAGCTGTTTTTT. Amino acid sequence: CASSGLAGGRNTGELFF.

Comment on this clone: Germline is not matched at one junction end, which may reflect a read error. The V and J genes are TRBV6-5 and TRBJ1-1; D ambiguous. The CDR3 runs to 15 residues. CDR1 is MNHEY and CDR2 is SVGAGI in the germline V gene. The DNA of the CDR3 is TGTGCCAGCAGTTACTCCTTTGCTATGAACGCTGAAGCTTTCTTT. Protein: CASSYSFAMNAEAFF.

The chain combines TRBV5-8 with TRBJ1-5, with TRBD1 matching 9 bases. The germline gives CDR1 SGHTS, CDR2 YDEGEE. CDR3 length: 17 residues. Trimming cost V 0 bases and J 6 bases; bases outside gene matches: 10. The CDR3 nucleotides are TGTGCCAGCAGCTTGGCCTCAGGGACAGGGTTGGGTCAGCCCCAGCATTTT. It encodes CASSLASGTGLGQPQHF.

This clone appeared once. The chain employs TRBV5-1 and TRBJ1-5, with D possibly TRBD1 on 6 matching bases. Trimming took 4 bases from V and 6 from J, leaving 14 bases between them. The CDR3 length is 14 residues. Germline V gene data show CDR1 as SGHRS and CDR2 as YFSETQ. Here the CDR3 DNA reads TGCGCCAGCAGCGCCCAGGGGTTGGGTCAGCCCCAGCATTTT. Translating gives CASSAQGLGQPQHF.

The chain carries TRBV5-6 and TRBJ1-2, with a tentative D call TRBD1 (5 bases). Germline CDR1 is SGHDT and CDR2 is YYEEEE. There are 16 residues in the CDR3. V dropped 1 base and J dropped 1 base, with 14 bases sitting between them. The CDR3 DNA reads as TGTGCCAGCAGCTTGCCTTCCGGACATCTTAACTATGGCTACACCTTC. It codes for CASSLPSGHLNYGYTF.

With regard to this clone: One end of the junction is discordant with germline, which a read error may explain. The genes are TRBV10-2 and TRBJ2-5, with TRBD2 matching over 11 bases. The germline gives CDR1 WSHSY, CDR2 SAAADI. CDR3 length: 14 residues. The DNA of the CDR3 is TGCGCCAGCAGCCCTACTTTAGCGGGAGGGCAAGGCCACTTC. This encodes CASSPTLAGGQGHF.

The chain uses TRBV11-3 and TRBJ2-7; the D gene is possibly TRBD2 (5 bases). Germline CDR1 and CDR2: SGHNT and YENEEA. The CDR3 consists of 13 residues. V lost 1 base and J 7 bases, leaving 11 bases between the germline ends. The DNA for the CDR3 is TGTGCCAGCAGCTTAGTTTACGGGGAGGAGCAGTACTTC. As protein: CASSLVYGEEQYF.

This clone showed up just once. This sequence joins TRBV2 and TRBJ1-2; a possible D gene is TRBD1 (5 bases). Germline CDR1 reads SNHLY; CDR2 reads FYNNEI. V lost 3 bases and J lost 3, with 5 bases in between. CDR3 length: 12 amino acids. The CDR3 bases are TGTGCCAGCAGTGACAGGGACTATGGCTACACCTTC. This sequence encodes CASSDRDYGYTF.

The chain's CDR3 is CASSSGQGVGEQYF. The CDR3 coding sequence is TGCGCCAGCAGCTCGGGACAGGGGGTCGGGGAGCAGTACTTC. The gene calls are TRBV5-1 and TRBJ2-7; 11 nucleotides agree with TRBD1. CDR3 size: 14 residues. V lost 3 bases and J lost 7; bases outside the gene matches: 6. Per the germline V gene, CDR1 is SGHRS and CDR2 is YFSETQ.

This rearrangement joins TRBV14 to TRBJ2-3, with D possibly TRBD2 on 6 matching bases. With 4 bases removed from V and 8 bases from J, the gap between germline ends came to 13 bases. The germline CDR1 and CDR2 sequences are SGHDN and FVKESK. CDR3 length: 13 residues. DNA of the CDR3: TGTGCCAGCAGCCTACATTTGGGGGGTACGCAGTATTTT. Protein product: CASSLHLGGTQYF.

In its sample, this clone was seen a few times. The chain employs TRBV7-9 and TRBJ1-5; weak D call: TRBD1 (6 bases). The germline gives CDR1 SEHNR, CDR2 FQNEAQ (reference sequence). This CDR3 comprises 14 residues. V was cut by 4 bases and J by 3 bases, with 10 bases left in between. This chain's CDR3 is CASSSTGNNQPQHF. The CDR3 nucleotides read TGTGCCAGCAGCTCTACAGGGAACAATCAGCCCCAGCATTTT. The variable domain in full, completed from reference TRBV7-9 and TRBJ1-5, reads DTGVSQNPRHKITKRGQNVTFRCDPISEHNRLYWYRQTLGQGPEFLTYFQNEAQLEKSRLLSDRFSAERPKGSFSTLEIQRTEQGDSAMYLCASSSTGNNQPQHFGDGTRLSIL.

CDR3 DNA: TGTGCCAGCAGCCGGACAGGGGGCGCCACCGGGGAGCTGTTTTTT. Amino acid sequence: CASSRTGGATGELFF. The chain recombines TRBV7-6 with TRBJ2-2; 11 positions agree with TRBD1. Trimming at V came to 5 bases and at J to 4 bases, leaving 3 bases not matched to a gene. CDR1 SGHVS and CDR2 FNYEAQ come from the germline V gene. The CDR3 totals 15 residues.

In DNA form, the CDR3 reads TGTGCCAGCAGCTTATACAGGGCACATACGCAGTATTTT. Protein: CASSLYRAHTQYF. The chain carries TRBV7-6 and TRBJ2-3; the D gene is possibly TRBD1 (6 bases). V dropped 2 bases and J dropped 7 bases, with 10 bases sitting between them. The germline V gene has CDR1 SGHVS and CDR2 FNYEAQ. The CDR3 loop spans 13 amino acids.

This chain uses TRBV2 with TRBJ2-7, with a weak D call TRBD1 (5 bases). Trimming pared 3 bases from V and 3 bases from J, leaving 12 bases between. The germline V gene has CDR1 SNHLY and CDR2 FYNNEI. This CDR3 contains 14 residues. The CDR3 sequence is CASSEAHRNYEQYF. The CDR3 nucleotides are TGTGCCAGCAGTGAGGCTCACAGGAACTACGAGCAGTACTTC.

CDR3 sequence reads: CASSPRVASTEAFF. CDR3 DNA sequence: TGTGCCAGCAGCCCACGGGTCGCCTCTACTGAAGCTTTCTTT. This rearrangement joins TRBV7-9 to TRBJ1-1; the D is unclear. This CDR3 is built from 14 residues. V lost 5 bases, J lost 5 bases, and 15 bases lay in between. Germline CDR1 and CDR2: SEHNR and FQNEAQ (reference sequence).

The chain carries TRBV7-9 and TRBJ2-7; TRBD1 matches 9 bases. V lost 7 bases, J lost 2 bases, and 9 bases stayed unmatched. Germline values: CDR1 SEHNR, CDR2 FQNEAQ (reference sequence). This CDR3 is 15 amino acids long. The CDR3 bases are TGTGCCAGCATTTCCCGGGACAGGGCCCCCTACGAGCAGTACTTC. Protein: CASISRDRAPYEQYF. Supplemented by reference TRBV7-9 and TRBJ2-7, the full variable domain reads DTGVSQNPRHKITKRGQNVTFRCDPISEHNRLYWYRQTLGQGPEFLTYFQNEAQLEKSRLLSDRFSAERPKGSFSTLEIQRTEQGDSAMYLCASISRDRAPYEQYFGPGTRLTVT.

The chain has TRBV7-9 and TRBJ2-5; 8 bases line up with TRBD2. Trimming cost V 5 bases and J 0 bases; bases outside gene matches: 14. Germline V gene data show CDR1 as SEHNR and CDR2 as FQNEAQ (reference sequence). The CDR3 covers 18 residues. CDR3 region: CASSAPRGGGVYQETQYF. CDR3 bases: TGTGCCAGCAGCGCTCCCCGGGGGGGCGGAGTGTACCAAGAGACCCAGTACTTC.

As concerns this clone: Additional DNA sequences in this sample encode the identical CDR3. V is TRBV27 and J is TRBJ1-4; a possible D gene is TRBD1 (5 bases). Looked up from germline, CDR1 is MNHEY and CDR2 is SMNVEV (reference sequence). This CDR3 region has 14 residues. Trimming left V 5 bases short and J 1 base short, with 8 bases between. The CDR3 spells CASSLRGTNEKLFF. CDR3 DNA: TGTGCCAGCAGTCTTAGGGGAACTAATGAAAAACTGTTTTTT.

The J gene is TRBJ2-7, the V gene TRBV5-1, with D maybe TRBD2 (7 bases). The length of the CDR3 is 15 residues. Trimming took 0 bases from V and 5 from J, leaving 15 bases between them. CDR1 and CDR2 from the germline V gene are SGHRS and YFSETQ. CDR3 DNA: TGCGCCAGCAGCTTGGTACAGGGTGGGGGGGACGAGCAGTACTTC. This translates into CASSLVQGGGDEQYF.